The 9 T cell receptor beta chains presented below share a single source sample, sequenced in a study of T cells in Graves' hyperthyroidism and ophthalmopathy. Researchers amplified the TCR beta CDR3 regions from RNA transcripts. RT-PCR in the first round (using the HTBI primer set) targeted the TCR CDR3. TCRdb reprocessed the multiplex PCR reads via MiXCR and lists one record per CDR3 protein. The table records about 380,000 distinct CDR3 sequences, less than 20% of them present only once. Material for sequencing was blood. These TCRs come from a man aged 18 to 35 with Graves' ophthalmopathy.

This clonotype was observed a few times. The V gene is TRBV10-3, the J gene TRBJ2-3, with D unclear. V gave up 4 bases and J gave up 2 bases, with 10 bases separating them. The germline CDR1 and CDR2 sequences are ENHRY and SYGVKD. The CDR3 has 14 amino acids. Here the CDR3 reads CAISGRETTDTQYF. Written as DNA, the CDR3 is TGTGCCATCAGTGGAAGGGAAACCACAGATACGCAGTATTTT.

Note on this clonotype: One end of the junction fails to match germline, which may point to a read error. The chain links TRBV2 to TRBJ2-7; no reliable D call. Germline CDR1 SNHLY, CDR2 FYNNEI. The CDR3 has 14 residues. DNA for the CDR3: TGTACCAGCAGTGAAGCGCTTGGCCGTCTAGAGCAGTACTTC. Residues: CTSSEALGRLEQYF.

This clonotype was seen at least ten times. CDR3 protein: CASSSTGGGTEAFF. CDR3 sequence (DNA): TGTGCCAGCAGTTCAACAGGGGGCGGCACTGAAGCTTTCTTT. The chain joins TRBV6-1 to TRBJ1-1; 9 positions match TRBD1. The V segment lost 5 bases and the J segment 4 bases; nucleotides outside the gene matches: 5. Germline loops: CDR1 MNHNS, CDR2 SASEGT. The CDR3 length is 14 residues.

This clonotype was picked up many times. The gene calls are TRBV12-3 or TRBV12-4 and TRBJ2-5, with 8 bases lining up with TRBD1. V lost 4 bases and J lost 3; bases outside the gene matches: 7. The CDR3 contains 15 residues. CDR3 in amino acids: CASSWGQGAEETQYF. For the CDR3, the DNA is TGTGCCAGCAGTTGGGGGCAGGGGGCGGAAGAGACCCAGTACTTC.

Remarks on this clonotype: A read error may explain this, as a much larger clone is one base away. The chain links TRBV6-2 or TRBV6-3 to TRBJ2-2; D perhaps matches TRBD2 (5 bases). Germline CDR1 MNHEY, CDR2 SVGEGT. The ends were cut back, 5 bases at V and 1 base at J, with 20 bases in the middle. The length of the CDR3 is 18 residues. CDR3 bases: TGTGCCAGCAGTGCCCAAGGCCCCGGGGAACAGAACACCGGGGAGCTGTTTTTT. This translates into CASSAQGPGEQNTGELFF.

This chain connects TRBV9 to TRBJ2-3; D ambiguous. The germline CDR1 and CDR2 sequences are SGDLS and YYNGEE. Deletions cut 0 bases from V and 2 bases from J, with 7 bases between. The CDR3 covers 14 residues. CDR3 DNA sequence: TGTGCCAGCAGCGTAGAGGTGAACACAGATACGCAGTATTTT. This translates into CASSVEVNTDTQYF.

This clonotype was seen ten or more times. This chain's CDR3 is CASSSRTSGTGATGELFF. In DNA form, the CDR3 reads TGTGCCAGCAGCTCCCGAACCTCCGGGACAGGGGCCACCGGGGAGCTGTTTTTT. The chain has TRBV11-2 and TRBJ2-2; 10 bases are shared with TRBD1. V shed 4 bases and J 4 bases; nucleotides not matched to a gene: 12. The CDR3 has 18 amino acids. Germline V gene data show CDR1 as SGHAT and CDR2 as FQNNGV.

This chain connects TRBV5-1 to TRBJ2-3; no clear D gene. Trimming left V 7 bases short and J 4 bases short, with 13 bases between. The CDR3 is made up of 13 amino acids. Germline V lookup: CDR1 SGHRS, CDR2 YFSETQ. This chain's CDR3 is CASGYPDSDTQYF. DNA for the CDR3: TGCGCCAGCGGATATCCCGACTCAGATACGCAGTATTTT.

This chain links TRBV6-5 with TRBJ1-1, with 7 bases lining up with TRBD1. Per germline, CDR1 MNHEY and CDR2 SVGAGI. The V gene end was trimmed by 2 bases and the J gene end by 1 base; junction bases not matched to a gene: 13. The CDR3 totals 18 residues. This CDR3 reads CASSYDRQGLLSNTEAFF. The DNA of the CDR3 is TGTGCCAGCAGTTACGACCGACAGGGTCTTCTATCGAACACTGAAGCTTTCTTT.